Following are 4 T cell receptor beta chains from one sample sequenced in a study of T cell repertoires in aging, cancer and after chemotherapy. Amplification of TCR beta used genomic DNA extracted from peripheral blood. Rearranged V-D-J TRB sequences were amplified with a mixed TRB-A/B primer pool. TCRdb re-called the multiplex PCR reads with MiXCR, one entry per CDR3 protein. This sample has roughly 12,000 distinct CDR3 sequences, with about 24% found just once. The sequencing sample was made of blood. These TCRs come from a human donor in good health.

CDR3 bases: TGTGCCAGCAGTGATCCGGCGGCCTTTAAGGAAAAACTGTTTTTT. It specifies CASSDPAAFKEKLFF. The chain carries TRBV6-1 and TRBJ1-4, with D uncertain. Trimming took 3 bases from V and 8 from J, leaving 16 bases between them. The germline gives CDR1 MNHNS, CDR2 SASEGT. The CDR3 sequence is 15 residues long.

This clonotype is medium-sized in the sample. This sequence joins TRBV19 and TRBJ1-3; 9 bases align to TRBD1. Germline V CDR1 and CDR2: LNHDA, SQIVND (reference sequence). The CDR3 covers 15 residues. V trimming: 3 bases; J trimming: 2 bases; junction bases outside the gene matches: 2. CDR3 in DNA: TGTGCCAGTAGTATCGGGACAGGGACTGGAAACACCATATATTTT. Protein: CASSIGTGTGNTIYF.

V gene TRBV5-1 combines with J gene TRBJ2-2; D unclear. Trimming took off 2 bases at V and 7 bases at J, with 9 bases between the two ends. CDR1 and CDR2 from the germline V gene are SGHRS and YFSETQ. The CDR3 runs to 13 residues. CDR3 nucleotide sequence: TGCGCCAGCAGCTTAAGGGATGGCGGGGAGCTGTTTTTT. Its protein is CASSLRDGGELFF. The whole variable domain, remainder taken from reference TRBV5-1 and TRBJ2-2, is KAGVTQTPRYLIKTRGQQVTLSCSPISGHRSVSWYQQTPGQGLQFLFEYFSETQRNKGNFPGRFSGRQFSNSRSEMNVSTLELGDSALYLCASSLRDGGELFFGEGSRLTVL.

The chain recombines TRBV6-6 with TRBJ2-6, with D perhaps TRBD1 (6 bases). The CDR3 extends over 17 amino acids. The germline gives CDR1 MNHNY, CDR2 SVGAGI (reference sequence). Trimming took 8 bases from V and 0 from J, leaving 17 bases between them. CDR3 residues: CASGLVGASSGANVLTF. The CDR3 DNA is TGTGCCAGCGGACTTGTGGGGGCATCCTCTGGGGCCAACGTCCTGACTTTC.